The present T cell receptor beta chain was sequenced within a study of blood T cells in healthy people across ages. Study-wide results and caveats: Higher diversity and more naive CD4+ cells were features of long-lived donors, compared to aged donors.

Details on this clonotype: As yet, its antigen is unknown.

Next came a second PCR, run for about 7 to 12 cycles, which used a sample-barcoded 5' primer along with a J-beta primer mix. TCRdb used MiXCR to reprocess the 5' RACE reads, holding one entry per CDR3 protein. The sample gives hundreds of thousands of distinct CDR3 sequences, 40% to 45% of which show up once; 25% to 35% is in the top ten. Germline lookup yields CDR1 MDHEN and CDR2 SYDVKM. Trimming removed 6 bases at V and 0 bases at J, with 16 bases between. CDR3 size: 16 residues. This chain uses TRBV28 with TRBJ2-3; a possible D gene is TRBD1 (6 bases). The clonotype was recovered from a man at least 80 years old in good health. The sequenced sample was blood. The CDR3 spells CASRQQGNPSTDTQYF. The CDR3 bases are TGTGCCAGCAGACAACAGGGAAACCCTAGCACAGATACGCAGTATTTT.